These 10 T cell receptor beta chains were all obtained from the same sample, sequenced in a study of T cell responses to AZD1222 COVID-19 vaccine. The repertoire was sequenced with immunoSEQ multiplex PCR; TCRdb's copy has only in-frame clones and lacks some. This sample has about 140,000 clones, with about 92% found just once. Specimen: peripheral blood, collected 28 days after the second AZD1222 dose. The receptors originated from an adult who received the AZD1222 COVID-19 vaccine.

The genes are TRBV28 and TRBJ2-3; D remains ambiguous. V lost 2 bases and J lost 0, with 6 bases in between. This CDR3 region has 14 residues. Germline V gene lookup returns CDR1 MDHEN and CDR2 SYDVKM. The CDR3: CASSLVGSTDTQYF. In DNA form, the CDR3 reads TGTGCCAGCAGTTTAGTGGGAAGCACAGATACGCAGTATTTT.

This chain joins TRBV18 and TRBJ2-3; 7 nucleotides line up with TRBD2. After removal of 6 bases from V and 6 bases from J, the junction contained 15 bases not matched to a gene. The CDR3 has 16 residues. Per the germline V gene, CDR1 is KGHSH and CDR2 is LQKENI. The CDR3 is CASSPTPSGPRDTQYF. CDR3 nucleotide sequence: TGTGCCAGCTCTCCTACCCCTAGCGGACCGCGGGATACGCAGTATTTT.

The chain is built from TRBV12-3 or TRBV12-4 and TRBJ1-2; D is unclear. There are 12 residues in the CDR3. The V and J ends lost 6 bases and 7 bases respectively, with 12 bases between them. The chain's CDR3 is CASRSGEFGYTF. CDR3 DNA: TGTGCCAGCAGGAGTGGGGAGTTTGGCTACACCTTC.

The chain recombines TRBV10-2 with TRBJ1-1, with D possibly being TRBD1 (6 bases). Trimming shortened V by 5 bases and J by 1 base, and 14 bases separated the two germline ends. Per germline, CDR1 WSHSY and CDR2 SAAADI. This CDR3 has 15 residues. CDR3 loop: CASSPGTRGNTEAFF. CDR3 DNA sequence: TGCGCCAGCAGTCCCGGGACAAGAGGGAACACTGAAGCTTTCTTT.

The rearrangement uses TRBV5-4 and TRBJ2-1; TRBD2 aligns across 8 bases. J was trimmed by 2 bases and V by 0 bases; bases with no gene match: 1. This CDR3 is built from 15 residues. From germline, CDR1 is SGHNT and CDR2 YYREEE (reference sequence). The CDR3 loop is CASSLGGRTYNEQFF. DNA for the CDR3: TGTGCCAGCAGCTTGGGCGGGAGGACCTACAATGAGCAGTTCTTC.

The chain is built from TRBV28 and TRBJ2-5, with D possibly TRBD2 on 6 matching bases. Germline V CDR1 and CDR2: MDHEN, SYDVKM. The ends were cut back, 2 bases at V and 4 bases at J, with 14 bases in the middle. CDR3 size: 15 residues. The CDR3 DNA sequence: TGTGCCAGCAGTTTACTTGCGGCGGGAAGAGAGACCCAGTACTTC. This sequence encodes CASSLLAAGRETQYF.

The V and J genes are TRBV13 and TRBJ1-3, with D unclear. The CDR3 sequence is 15 residues long. V was pared by 0 bases and J by 0 bases, with 6 bases between. The germline V gene encodes CDR1 PRHDT and CDR2 FYEKMQ (reference sequence). The CDR3 protein is CASSLGGSSGNTIYF. CDR3 sequence (DNA): TGTGCCAGCAGCTTAGGGGGTAGCTCTGGAAACACCATATATTTT.

The chain is built from TRBV5-1 and TRBJ1-1, with unresolved D. This CDR3 has 16 amino acids. Trimming took 4 bases from V and 0 from J, leaving 16 bases between them. CDR1 and CDR2 from the germline V gene are SGHRS and YFSETQ. In DNA form, the CDR3 reads TGCGCCAGCAGCCCCGGTCGATCCATTATGAACACTGAAGCTTTCTTT. The encoded protein is CASSPGRSIMNTEAFF.

The CDR3 loop reads CASSQGDKFNGYTF. In DNA, the CDR3 is TGTGCCAGCAGCCAAGGGGACAAATTCAATGGCTACACCTTC. The chain recombines TRBV3-1 (or the pseudogene TRBV3-2) with TRBJ1-2, with D tentatively TRBD1 (6 bases). Per germline, CDR1 LGHDT and CDR2 YNNKEL (reference sequence). This CDR3 spans 14 amino acids. V lost 1 base to trimming and J lost 6 bases, with 12 bases between them.

V is TRBV19 and J is TRBJ2-3; TRBD2 aligns across 7 bases. V lost 3 bases, J lost 6 bases, and 6 bases stayed unmatched. The CDR3 sequence is 14 residues long. The germline CDR1 and CDR2 sequences are LNHDA and SQIVND (reference sequence). In DNA, the CDR3 is TGTGCCAGTAGTATGGGGAGGGGATCGGATACGCAGTATTTT. It yields the protein CASSMGRGSDTQYF.